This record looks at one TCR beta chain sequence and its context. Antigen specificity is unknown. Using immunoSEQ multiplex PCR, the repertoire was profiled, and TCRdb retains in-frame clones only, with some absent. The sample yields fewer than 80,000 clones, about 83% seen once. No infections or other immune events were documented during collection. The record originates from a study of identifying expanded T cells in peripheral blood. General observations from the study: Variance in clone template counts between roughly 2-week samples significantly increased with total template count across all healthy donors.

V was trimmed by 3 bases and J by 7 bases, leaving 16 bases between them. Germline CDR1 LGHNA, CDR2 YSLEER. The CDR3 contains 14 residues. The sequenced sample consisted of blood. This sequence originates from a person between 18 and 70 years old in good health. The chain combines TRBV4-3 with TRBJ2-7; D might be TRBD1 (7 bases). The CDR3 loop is CASSHGRGVREQYF. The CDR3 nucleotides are TGCGCCAGCAGCCATGGCAGGGGGGTACGGGAGCAGTACTTC.